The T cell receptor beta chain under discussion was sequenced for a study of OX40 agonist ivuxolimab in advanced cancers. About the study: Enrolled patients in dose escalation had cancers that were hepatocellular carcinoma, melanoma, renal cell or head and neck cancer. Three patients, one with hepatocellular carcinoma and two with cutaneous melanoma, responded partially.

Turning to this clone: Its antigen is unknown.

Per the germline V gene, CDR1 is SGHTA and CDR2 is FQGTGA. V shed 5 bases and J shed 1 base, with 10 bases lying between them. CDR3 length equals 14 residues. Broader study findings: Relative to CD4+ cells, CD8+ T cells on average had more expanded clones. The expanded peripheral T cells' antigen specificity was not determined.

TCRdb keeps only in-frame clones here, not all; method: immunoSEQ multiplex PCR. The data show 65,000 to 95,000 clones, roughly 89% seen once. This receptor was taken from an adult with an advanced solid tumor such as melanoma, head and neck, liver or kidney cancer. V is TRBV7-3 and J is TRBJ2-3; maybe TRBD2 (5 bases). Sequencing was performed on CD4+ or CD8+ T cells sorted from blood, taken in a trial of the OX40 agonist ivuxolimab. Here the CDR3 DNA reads TGTGCCAGCAGCGCCGAGGGTGGCACAGATACGCAGTATTTT. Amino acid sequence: CASSAEGGTDTQYF.